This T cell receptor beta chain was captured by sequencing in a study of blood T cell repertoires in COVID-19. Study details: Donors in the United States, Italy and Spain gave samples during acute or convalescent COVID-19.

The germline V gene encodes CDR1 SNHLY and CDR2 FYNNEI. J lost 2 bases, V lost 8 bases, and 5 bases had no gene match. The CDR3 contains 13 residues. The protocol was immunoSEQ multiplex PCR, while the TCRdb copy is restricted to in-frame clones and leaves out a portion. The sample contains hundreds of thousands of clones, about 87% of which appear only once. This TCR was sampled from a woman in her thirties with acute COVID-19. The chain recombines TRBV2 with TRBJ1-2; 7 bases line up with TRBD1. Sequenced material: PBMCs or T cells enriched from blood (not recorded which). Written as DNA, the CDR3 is TGTGCCAGCCCGGGACAGAGGAACTATGGCTACACCTTC. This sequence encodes CASPGQRNYGYTF.